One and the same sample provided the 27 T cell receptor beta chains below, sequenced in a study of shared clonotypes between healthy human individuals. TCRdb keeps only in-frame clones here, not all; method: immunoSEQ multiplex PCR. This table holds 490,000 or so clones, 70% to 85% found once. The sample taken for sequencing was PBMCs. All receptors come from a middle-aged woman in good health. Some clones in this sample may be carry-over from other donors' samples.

The CDR3 coding sequence is TGTGCCATCAGTGAGACAGGGGTAGGCTATGGCTACACCTTC. Protein: CAISETGVGYGYTF. The genes are TRBV10-3 and TRBJ1-2, with 7 bases matching TRBD1. The trim removed 2 bases at V and 4 bases at J, leaving 4 bases unmatched. The CDR3 loop spans 14 amino acids. Germline V gene sequence: CDR1 ENHRY, CDR2 SYGVKD.

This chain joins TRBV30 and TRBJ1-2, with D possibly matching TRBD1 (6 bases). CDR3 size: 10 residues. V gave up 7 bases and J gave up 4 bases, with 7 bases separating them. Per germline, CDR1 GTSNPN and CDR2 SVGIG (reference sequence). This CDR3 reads CALGGYGYTF. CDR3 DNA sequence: TGTGCCTTAGGGGGCTATGGCTACACCTTC.

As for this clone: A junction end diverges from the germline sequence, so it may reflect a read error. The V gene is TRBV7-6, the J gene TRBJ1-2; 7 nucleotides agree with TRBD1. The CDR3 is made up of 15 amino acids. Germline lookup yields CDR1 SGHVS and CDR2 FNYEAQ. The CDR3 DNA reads TGTGCCAGCAGCCCCGACAGGGTTTGGTTCTATGGCCACACCTTC. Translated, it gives CASSPDRVWFYGHTF.

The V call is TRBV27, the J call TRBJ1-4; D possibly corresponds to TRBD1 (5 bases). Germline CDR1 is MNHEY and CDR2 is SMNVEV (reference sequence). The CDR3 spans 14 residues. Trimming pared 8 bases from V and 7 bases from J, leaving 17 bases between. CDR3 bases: TGTGCCAGCGGACGGGGGGTGCAGGTTGAAAAACTGTTTTTT. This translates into CASGRGVQVEKLFF. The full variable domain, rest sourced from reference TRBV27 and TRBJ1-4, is EAQVTQNPRYLITVTGKKLTVTCSQNMNHEYMSWYRQDPGLGLRQIYYSMNVEVTDKGDVPEGYKVSRKEKRNFPLILESPSPNQTSLYFCASGRGVQVEKLFFGSGTQLSVL.

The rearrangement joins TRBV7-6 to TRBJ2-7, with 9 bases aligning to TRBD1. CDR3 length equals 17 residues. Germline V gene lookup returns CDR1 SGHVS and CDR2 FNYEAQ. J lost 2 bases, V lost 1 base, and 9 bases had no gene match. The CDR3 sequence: CASSLGVRDRAPYEQYF. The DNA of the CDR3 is TGTGCCAGCAGCTTAGGGGTCCGGGACAGGGCCCCCTACGAGCAGTACTTC.

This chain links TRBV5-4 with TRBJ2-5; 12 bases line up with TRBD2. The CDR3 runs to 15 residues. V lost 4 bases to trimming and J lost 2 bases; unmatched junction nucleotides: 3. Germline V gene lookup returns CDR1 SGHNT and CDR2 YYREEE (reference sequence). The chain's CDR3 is CASSLGLAGQETQYF. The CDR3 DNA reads TGTGCCAGCAGCCTAGGACTAGCGGGGCAAGAGACCCAGTACTTC. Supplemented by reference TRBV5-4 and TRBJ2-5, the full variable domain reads ETGVTQSPTHLIKTRGQQVTLRCSSQSGHNTVSWYQQALGQGPQFIFQYYREEENGRGNFPPRFSGLQFPNYSSELNVNALELDDSALYLCASSLGLAGQETQYFGPGTRLLVL.

Here the CDR3 DNA reads TGTGCCAGCAGGTCGGGCCTTTCTTACAATGAGCAGTTCTTC. This gives the protein CASRSGLSYNEQFF. This chain links TRBV5-6 with TRBJ2-1; D is ambiguous. Trimming took off 5 bases at V and 4 bases at J, with 13 bases between the two ends. Germline assignment: CDR1 SGHDT and CDR2 YYEEEE. CDR3 length: 14 amino acids.

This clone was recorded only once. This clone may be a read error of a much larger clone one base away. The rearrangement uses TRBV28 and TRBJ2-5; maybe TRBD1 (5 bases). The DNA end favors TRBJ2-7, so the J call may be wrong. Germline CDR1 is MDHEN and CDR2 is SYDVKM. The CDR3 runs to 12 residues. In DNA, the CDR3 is TGTGCCAGCAGCCAAGACAGCTACGAGCAGTACTTC. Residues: CASSQDSYEQYF.

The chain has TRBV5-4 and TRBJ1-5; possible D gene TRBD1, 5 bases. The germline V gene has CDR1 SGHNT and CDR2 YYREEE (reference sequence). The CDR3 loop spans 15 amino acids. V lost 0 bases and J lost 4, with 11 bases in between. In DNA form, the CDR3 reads TGTGCCAGCAGCTTGGGGGGGAGGGGTAATCAGCCCCAGCATTTT. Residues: CASSLGGRGNQPQHF.

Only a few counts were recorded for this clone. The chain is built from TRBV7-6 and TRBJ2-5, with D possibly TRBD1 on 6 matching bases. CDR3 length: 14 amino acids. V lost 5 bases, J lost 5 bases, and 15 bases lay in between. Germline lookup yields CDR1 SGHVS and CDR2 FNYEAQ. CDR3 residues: CASSLQQGSETQYF. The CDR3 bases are TGTGCCAGCAGCCTCCAACAGGGATCGGAGACCCAGTACTTC.

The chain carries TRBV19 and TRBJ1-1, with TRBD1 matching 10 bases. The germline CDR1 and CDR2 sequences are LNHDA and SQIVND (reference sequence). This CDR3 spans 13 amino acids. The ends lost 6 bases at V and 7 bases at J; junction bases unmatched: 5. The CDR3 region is CASRGTGEVEAFF. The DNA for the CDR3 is TGTGCCAGTAGGGGGACAGGGGAGGTTGAAGCTTTCTTT.

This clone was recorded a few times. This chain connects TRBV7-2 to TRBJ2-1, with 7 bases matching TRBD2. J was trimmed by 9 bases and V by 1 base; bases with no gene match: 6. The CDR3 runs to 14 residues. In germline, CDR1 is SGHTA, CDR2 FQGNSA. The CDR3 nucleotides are TGTGCCAGCAGCTTAGGGGAAGCTAGCGGTGAGCAGTTCTTC. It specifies CASSLGEASGEQFF.

Here the CDR3 reads CASSLMGNTEAFF. The CDR3 DNA follows: TGTGCCAGCAGCTTGATGGGGAACACTGAAGCTTTCTTT. The rearrangement joins TRBV5-6 to TRBJ1-1; D gene unclear. V gave up 1 base and J gave up 1 base, with 5 bases separating them. Germline CDR1 reads SGHDT; CDR2 reads YYEEEE. The CDR3 is 13 residues long.

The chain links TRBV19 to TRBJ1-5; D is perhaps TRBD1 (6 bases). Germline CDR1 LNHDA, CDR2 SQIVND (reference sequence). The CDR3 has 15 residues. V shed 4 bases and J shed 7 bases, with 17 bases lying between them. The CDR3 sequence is CASSRETQGYQPQHF. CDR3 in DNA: TGTGCCAGTAGTAGAGAGACGCAGGGGTACCAGCCCCAGCATTTT. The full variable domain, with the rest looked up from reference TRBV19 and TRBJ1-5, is DGGITQSPKYLFRKEGQNVTLSCEQNLNHDAMYWYRQDPGQGLRLIYYSQIVNDFQKGDIAEGYSVSREKKESFPLTVTSAQKNPTAFYLCASSRETQGYQPQHFGDGTRLSIL.

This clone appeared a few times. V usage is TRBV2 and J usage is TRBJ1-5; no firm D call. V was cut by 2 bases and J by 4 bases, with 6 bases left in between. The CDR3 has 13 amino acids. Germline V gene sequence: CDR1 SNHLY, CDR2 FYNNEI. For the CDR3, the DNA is TGTGCCAGCAGTGAAAACAGTAATCAGCCCCAGCATTTT. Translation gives CASSENSNQPQHF. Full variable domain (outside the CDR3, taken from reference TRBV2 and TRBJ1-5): EPEVTQTPSHQVTQMGQEVILRCVPISNHLYFYWYRQILGQKVEFLVSFYNNEISEKSEIFDDQFSVERPDGSNFTLKIRSTKLEDSAMYFCASSENSNQPQHFGDGTRLSIL.

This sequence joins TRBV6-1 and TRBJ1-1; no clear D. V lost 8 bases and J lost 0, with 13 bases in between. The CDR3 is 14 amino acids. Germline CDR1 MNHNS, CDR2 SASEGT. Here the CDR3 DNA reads TGTGCCAGCGTCGAGACCGACATGAACACTGAAGCTTTCTTT. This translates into CASVETDMNTEAFF.

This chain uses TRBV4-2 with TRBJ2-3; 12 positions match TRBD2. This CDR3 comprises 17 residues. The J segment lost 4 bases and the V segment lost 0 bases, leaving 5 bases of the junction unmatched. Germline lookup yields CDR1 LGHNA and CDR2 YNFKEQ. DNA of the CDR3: TGTGCCAGCAGCCAAGATATCCTAGCGGGAGGGCCAGATACGCAGTATTTT. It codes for CASSQDILAGGPDTQYF.

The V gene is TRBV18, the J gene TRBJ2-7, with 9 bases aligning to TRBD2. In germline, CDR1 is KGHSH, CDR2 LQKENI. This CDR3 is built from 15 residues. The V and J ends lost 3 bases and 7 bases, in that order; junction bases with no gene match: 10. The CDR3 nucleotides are TGTGCCAGCTCACCGAGGCAAGACAGCGGGAGGGAGCAGTACTTC. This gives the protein CASSPRQDSGREQYF. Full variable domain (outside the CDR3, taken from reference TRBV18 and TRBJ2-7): NAGVMQNPRHLVRRRGQEARLRCSPMKGHSHVYWYRQLPEEGLKFMVYLQKENIIDESGMPKERFSAEFPKEGPSILRIQQVVRGDSAAYFCASSPRQDSGREQYFGPGTRLTVT.

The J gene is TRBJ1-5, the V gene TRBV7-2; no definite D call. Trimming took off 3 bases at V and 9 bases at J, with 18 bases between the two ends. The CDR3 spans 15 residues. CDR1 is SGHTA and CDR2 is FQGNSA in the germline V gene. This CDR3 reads CASSFGDISTRPQHF. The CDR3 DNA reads TGTGCCAGCAGCTTTGGAGACATCAGTACGAGGCCCCAGCATTTT.

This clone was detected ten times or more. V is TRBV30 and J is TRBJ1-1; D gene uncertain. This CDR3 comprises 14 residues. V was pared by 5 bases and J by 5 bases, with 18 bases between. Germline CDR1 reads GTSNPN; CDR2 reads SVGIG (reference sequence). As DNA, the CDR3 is TGTGCCTGGTCCAAACCCAGGTTCGCGACTGAAGCTTTCTTT. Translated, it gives CAWSKPRFATEAFF.

CDR3 sequence reads: CSVDRGDRTSPGELFF. The CDR3 DNA follows: TGCAGCGTTGACAGAGGGGACAGGACTTCCCCCGGGGAGCTGTTTTTT. The rearrangement joins TRBV29-1 to TRBJ2-2; 8 positions match TRBD1. The CDR3 length is 16 residues. Unmatched junction bases numbered 12, after V lost 3 bases and J lost 6 bases. The germline CDR1 and CDR2 sequences are SQVTM and ANQGSEA.

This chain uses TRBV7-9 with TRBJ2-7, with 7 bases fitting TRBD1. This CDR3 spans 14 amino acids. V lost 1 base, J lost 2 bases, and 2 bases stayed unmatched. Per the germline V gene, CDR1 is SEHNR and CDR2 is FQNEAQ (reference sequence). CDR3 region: CASSLGTGAYEQYF. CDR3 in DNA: TGTGCCAGCAGCTTAGGGACAGGAGCCTACGAGCAGTACTTC. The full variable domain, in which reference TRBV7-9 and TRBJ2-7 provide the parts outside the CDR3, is DTGVSQNPRHKITKRGQNVTFRCDPISEHNRLYWYRQTLGQGPEFLTYFQNEAQLEKSRLLSDRFSAERPKGSFSTLEIQRTEQGDSAMYLCASSLGTGAYEQYFGPGTRLTVT.

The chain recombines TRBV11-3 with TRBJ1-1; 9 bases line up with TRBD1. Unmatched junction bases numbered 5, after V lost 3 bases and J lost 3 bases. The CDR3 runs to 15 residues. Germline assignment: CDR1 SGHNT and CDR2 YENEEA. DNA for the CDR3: TGTGCCAGCAGCTTCTACAGGGGGCTGGACACTGAAGCTTTCTTT. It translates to CASSFYRGLDTEAFF.

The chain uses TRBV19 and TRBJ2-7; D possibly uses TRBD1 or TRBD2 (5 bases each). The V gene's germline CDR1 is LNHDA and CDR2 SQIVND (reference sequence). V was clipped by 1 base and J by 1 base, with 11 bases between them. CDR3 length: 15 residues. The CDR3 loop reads CASSIARGRSYEQYF. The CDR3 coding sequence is TGTGCCAGTAGTATAGCTCGGGGCCGTTCCTACGAGCAGTACTTC.

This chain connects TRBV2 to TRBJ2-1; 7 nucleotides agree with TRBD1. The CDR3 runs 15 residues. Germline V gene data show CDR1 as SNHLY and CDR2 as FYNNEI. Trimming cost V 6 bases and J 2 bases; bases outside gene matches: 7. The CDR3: CASSLGQNPYNEQFF. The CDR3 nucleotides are TGTGCCAGCAGCCTGGGACAGAACCCCTACAATGAGCAGTTCTTC.

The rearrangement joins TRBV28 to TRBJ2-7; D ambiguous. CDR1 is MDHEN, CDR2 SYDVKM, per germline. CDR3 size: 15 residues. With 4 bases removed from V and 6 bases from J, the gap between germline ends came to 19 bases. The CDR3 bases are TGTGCCAGCAGTTCCTGTAGGTCTGACAAGTGCGAGCAGTACTTC. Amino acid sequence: CASSSCRSDKCEQYF.

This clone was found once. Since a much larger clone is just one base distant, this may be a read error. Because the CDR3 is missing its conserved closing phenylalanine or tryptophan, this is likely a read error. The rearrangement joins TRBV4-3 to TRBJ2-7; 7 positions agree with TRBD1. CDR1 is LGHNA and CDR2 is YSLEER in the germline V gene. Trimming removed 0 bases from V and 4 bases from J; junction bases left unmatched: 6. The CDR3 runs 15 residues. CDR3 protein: CASSQETGNLYEQYL. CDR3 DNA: TGCGCCAGCAGCCAAGAGACAGGGAATCTATACGAGCAGTACCTC.